This passage covers 27 T cell receptor beta chains from one sample sequenced in a study of blood T cell repertoires in COVID-19. The data were produced by immunoSEQ multiplex PCR, yet TCRdb's version contains in-frame clones alone and is incomplete. The sample lists 310,000 or so clones, approximately 82% occurring once. The sequenced sample was peripheral blood. The receptors derive from a woman in her 50s with acute or convalescent COVID-19.

V gene TRBV6-6 combines with J gene TRBJ1-2; D gene unclear. V shed 6 bases and J shed 0 bases, with 8 bases lying between them. The CDR3 contains 13 residues. Germline V lookup: CDR1 MNHNY, CDR2 SVGAGI (reference sequence). For the CDR3, the DNA is TGTGCCAGCAGCCAGACATCTAACTATGGCTACACCTTC. Its protein product is CASSQTSNYGYTF.

In its sample, this clone was seen many times. The V call is TRBV2, the J call TRBJ2-1; D may be TRBD2 (6 bases). CDR1 SNHLY and CDR2 FYNNEI come from the germline V gene. The CDR3 length is 14 residues. Trimming stripped 3 bases from V and 5 bases from J, with 11 bases between. The CDR3 DNA follows: TGTGCCAGCAGTGAGGAGGGCCTGAACAATGAGCAGTTCTTC. Amino acids: CASSEEGLNNEQFF. The entire variable domain, with the rest obtained from reference TRBV2 and TRBJ2-1, is as follows: EPEVTQTPSHQVTQMGQEVILRCVPISNHLYFYWYRQILGQKVEFLVSFYNNEISEKSEIFDDQFSVERPDGSNFTLKIRSTKLEDSAMYFCASSEEGLNNEQFFGPGTRLTVL.

This sequence joins TRBV9 and TRBJ2-7; 10 bases match TRBD2. This CDR3 region has 14 residues. Germline-derived CDR1 and CDR2 are SGDLS and YYNGEE. The V and J ends lost 0 bases and 5 bases, in that order; junction bases with no gene match: 2. CDR3 loop: CASSVATSGNEQYF. In nucleotides, the CDR3 is TGTGCCAGCAGCGTAGCTACTAGCGGGAACGAGCAGTACTTC.

The rearrangement joins TRBV4-2 to TRBJ2-3; 12 bases align to TRBD2. This CDR3 is 17 amino acids long. V lost 0 bases to trimming and J lost 3 bases; unmatched junction nucleotides: 4. Per germline, CDR1 LGHNA and CDR2 YNFKEQ. The CDR3 DNA is TGTGCCAGCAGCCAAGAGCTAGCGGGAGGGCCAACAGATACGCAGTATTTT. Protein: CASSQELAGGPTDTQYF.

This chain uses TRBV11-2 with TRBJ2-5, with 8 positions matching TRBD2. The V segment lost 4 bases and the J segment 4 bases; nucleotides outside the gene matches: 11. The CDR3 loop spans 16 amino acids. CDR1 SGHAT and CDR2 FQNNGV come from the germline V gene. The CDR3 protein is CASSSTGGGPRETQYF. The CDR3 DNA sequence: TGTGCCAGCAGCTCCACGGGCGGGGGGCCCAGAGAGACCCAGTACTTC.

This clone occurred once. At the DNA level, this CDR3 is encoded by other sequences in the same sample as well. The chain joins TRBV18 to TRBJ2-5, with TRBD1 matching 10 bases. V gave up 6 bases and J gave up 5 bases; unmatched junction bases: 3. The germline V gene has CDR1 KGHSH and CDR2 LQKENI. This CDR3 comprises 13 residues. The CDR3 nucleotides are TGTGCCAGCTCCCCGGGACAGGGGGAGACCCAGTACTTC. It is translated as CASSPGQGETQYF.

The chain recombines TRBV18 with TRBJ2-3; a possible D gene is TRBD2 (5 bases). V lost 2 bases, J lost 5 bases, and 11 bases lay in between. The CDR3 has 14 amino acids. Per germline, CDR1 KGHSH and CDR2 LQKENI. This CDR3 is CASSPRAGGDTQYF. CDR3 bases: TGTGCCAGCTCACCAAGGGCAGGAGGAGATACGCAGTATTTT.

The V call is TRBV7-6, the J call TRBJ2-7; 7 bases are shared with TRBD2. The J segment lost 2 bases and the V segment lost 5 bases, leaving 9 bases of the junction unmatched. The CDR3 sequence is 15 residues long. Germline lookup yields CDR1 SGHVS and CDR2 FNYEAQ. CDR3 sequence reads: CASSTADSGTYEQYF. The CDR3 nucleotides are TGTGCCAGCAGCACGGCAGACAGCGGGACCTACGAGCAGTACTTC.

The rearrangement uses TRBV12-5 and TRBJ2-3, with 8 nucleotides matching TRBD1. V lost 6 bases and J lost 3; bases outside the gene matches: 8. The CDR3 length is 15 residues. Germline-derived CDR1 and CDR2 are LGHNT and FRNRAP. CDR3 nucleotides: TGTGCTAGTGGCCCTGGACAGGGTATTACAGATACGCAGTATTTT. This codes for CASGPGQGITDTQYF.

This chain uses TRBV12-5 with TRBJ2-7; the match to TRBD1 covers 12 bases. This CDR3 has 14 residues. In germline, CDR1 is LGHNT, CDR2 FRNRAP. V trimming: 1 base; J trimming: 6 bases; junction bases outside the gene matches: 1. The chain's CDR3 is CASGLGDRGREQYV. CDR3 DNA sequence: TGTGCTAGTGGTTTGGGGGACAGGGGGCGCGAGCAGTACGTC.

The chain is built from TRBV4-3 and TRBJ2-1; the match to TRBD2 covers 7 bases. V dropped 0 bases and J dropped 4; count of bases not matched to a gene: 3. This CDR3 has 15 amino acids. CDR1 is LGHNA and CDR2 is YSLEER in the germline V gene. This CDR3 is CASSQDPAGYNEQFF. The CDR3 coding sequence is TGCGCCAGCAGCCAAGATCCAGCGGGGTACAATGAGCAGTTCTTC.

The chain combines TRBV18 with TRBJ1-2; the D gene is possibly TRBD1 (5 bases). This CDR3 has 14 amino acids. Germline CDR1 is KGHSH and CDR2 is LQKENI. V was shortened by 6 bases and J by 4 bases, with 15 bases between the two germline ends. CDR3 DNA sequence: TGTGCCAGCTCTCCGGGGGAAGGAGGCTATGGCTACACCTTC. Protein sequence: CASSPGEGGYGYTF.

V and J are TRBV4-1 and TRBJ2-3; D is uncertain. CDR3 length: 13 residues. V lost 1 base and J lost 5, with 7 bases in between. Germline assignment: CDR1 MGHRA and CDR2 YSYEKL. This CDR3 is CASSQGTVDTQYF. The CDR3 coding sequence is TGCGCCAGCAGCCAAGGAACGGTAGATACGCAGTATTTT.

Written as DNA, the CDR3 is TGTGCCAGTAGTATCAGCCCGGCCTCAGGGGGGTATGGCTACACCTTC. It translates to CASSISPASGGYGYTF. This chain joins TRBV19 and TRBJ1-2, with 7 nucleotides matching TRBD1. Trimming took 3 bases from V and 5 from J; bases not matched to a gene: 12. Germline V gene sequence: CDR1 LNHDA, CDR2 SQIVND (reference sequence). The CDR3 is 16 residues long.

In its sample, this clone was seen a few times. The CDR3 coding sequence is TGTGCCAGCTCACCAGGACAGGGAGGTGAGCAGTTCTTC. Protein product: CASSPGQGGEQFF. This chain links TRBV18 with TRBJ2-1, with TRBD1 matching over 8 bases. V was pared by 2 bases and J by 9 bases, with 3 bases of the junction left unmatched. Germline values: CDR1 KGHSH, CDR2 LQKENI. The CDR3 extends over 13 amino acids.

The table lists this clone with a few counts. The J gene is TRBJ1-1, the V gene TRBV19; D unclear. CDR1 is LNHDA and CDR2 is SQIVND in the germline V gene (reference sequence). CDR3 length: 13 residues. The ends were cut back, 3 bases at V and 4 bases at J, with 9 bases in the middle. The CDR3 nucleotides are TGTGCCAGTAGTATTAAGATCGGCACTGAAGCTTTCTTT. This encodes CASSIKIGTEAFF.

About this clone itself: Other DNA sequences within the sample encode an identical CDR3. The rearrangement links TRBV5-1 to TRBJ2-3; 8 bases are shared with TRBD1. Germline lookup yields CDR1 SGHRS and CDR2 YFSETQ. J lost 6 bases, V lost 0 bases, and 3 bases had no gene match. The CDR3 extends over 14 amino acids. The CDR3 spells CASSLGRGPDTQYF. CDR3 nucleotides: TGCGCCAGCAGCTTGGGCAGGGGGCCGGATACGCAGTATTTT.

This clone was recorded only once. The chain joins TRBV19 to TRBJ1-6; weak D call: TRBD1 (5 bases). The CDR3 consists of 13 residues. Germline V gene lookup returns CDR1 LNHDA and CDR2 SQIVND (reference sequence). V was trimmed by 5 bases and J by 10 bases, leaving 12 bases between them. CDR3 protein: CASSPGFGSPLHF. The DNA of the CDR3 is TGTGCCAGTAGTCCAGGGTTTGGGTCACCCCTCCACTTT.

The V call is TRBV5-5, the J call TRBJ2-3, with 8 bases aligning to TRBD1. V was pared by 3 bases and J by 4 bases, with 4 bases of the junction left unmatched. The CDR3 totals 14 residues. Germline V gene sequence: CDR1 SGHKS, CDR2 YYEKEE (reference sequence). CDR3: CASSSDRGADTQYF. The DNA of the CDR3 is TGTGCCAGCAGCTCCGACAGGGGAGCAGATACGCAGTATTTT. Together with reference TRBV5-5 and TRBJ2-3, the CDR3 gives the full variable domain: DAGVTQSPTHLIKTRGQQVTLRCSPISGHKSVSWYQQVLGQGPQFIFQYYEKEERGRGNFPDRFSARQFPNYSSELNVNALLLGDSALYLCASSSDRGADTQYFGPGTRLTVL.

V and J are TRBV5-8 and TRBJ1-4; D call uncertain. V lost 2 bases to trimming and J lost 0 bases, with 5 bases between them. CDR1 and CDR2 (germline): SGHTS, YDEGEE. The CDR3 consists of 14 residues. The CDR3 DNA reads as TGTGCCAGCAGCTTCGGTGCAACTAATGAAAAACTGTTTTTT. This sequence encodes CASSFGATNEKLFF.

This clone came up once. The genes are TRBV5-1 and TRBJ2-3, with 7 bases that match TRBD2. Germline V gives CDR1 SGHRS, CDR2 YFSETQ. This CDR3 spans 15 amino acids. V gave up 7 bases and J gave up 3 bases; unmatched junction bases: 11. The CDR3 nucleotides read TGCGCCAGCCTGGAGACAGCGGGGTCGACAGATACGCAGTATTTT. Amino acid sequence: CASLETAGSTDTQYF.

This chain uses TRBV2 with TRBJ1-2, with D maybe TRBD1 (5 bases). V dropped 9 bases and J dropped 5 bases, with 10 bases sitting between them. Germline V gene lookup returns CDR1 SNHLY and CDR2 FYNNEI. The CDR3 loop spans 11 amino acids. The CDR3 DNA reads TGTGCCAGTGACAGTATATATGGCTACACCTTC. This sequence encodes CASDSIYGYTF.

The genes are TRBV11-2 and TRBJ2-1; 7 bases line up with TRBD1. The J segment lost 7 bases and the V segment lost 5 bases, leaving 11 bases of the junction unmatched. Germline values: CDR1 SGHAT, CDR2 FQNNGV. The CDR3 is 15 amino acids. The CDR3 protein is CASSPGGVLRNEQFF. The CDR3 DNA follows: TGTGCCAGCAGCCCAGGGGGAGTTTTGAGGAATGAGCAGTTCTTC. The full variable domain, its missing parts supplied by reference TRBV11-2 and TRBJ2-1, is EAGVAQSPRYKIIEKRQSVAFWCNPISGHATLYWYQQILGQGPKLLIQFQNNGVVDDSQLPKDRFSAERLKGVDSTLKIQPAKLEDSAVYLCASSPGGVLRNEQFFGPGTRLTVL.

The chain couples TRBV10-3 to TRBJ2-1; 11 nucleotides agree with TRBD2. The J segment lost 8 bases and the V segment lost 3 bases, leaving 9 bases of the junction unmatched. This CDR3 has 16 amino acids. CDR1 and CDR2 (germline): ENHRY, SYGVKD. CDR3 in DNA: TGTGCCATCAGTGACGGCCTAGCGGGAGGTATCTATGAGCAGTTCTTC. Amino acid sequence: CAISDGLAGGIYEQFF.

The chain employs TRBV5-1 and TRBJ2-5, with 11 bases that match TRBD1. The CDR3 length is 17 residues. The germline V gene encodes CDR1 SGHRS and CDR2 YFSETQ. V lost 0 bases, J lost 1 base, and 5 bases stayed unmatched. As DNA, the CDR3 is TGCGCCAGCAGCTTGGGGACAGGGGGCGTCTCCCAAGAGACCCAGTACTTC. Translated: CASSLGTGGVSQETQYF.

CDR3 protein: CASSEGTGSNEKLFF. CDR3 in DNA: TGTGCCAGCAGTGAAGGGACAGGGTCAAATGAAAAACTGTTTTTT. The V call is TRBV2, the J call TRBJ1-4; 8 positions agree with TRBD1. Trimming removed 1 base from V and 5 bases from J; junction bases left unmatched: 3. Germline V gene data show CDR1 as SNHLY and CDR2 as FYNNEI. The CDR3 sequence is 15 residues long.

The rearrangement links TRBV3-1 (or the pseudogene TRBV3-2) to TRBJ1-5; 7 bases match TRBD1. V lost 4 bases to trimming and J lost 0 bases; unmatched junction nucleotides: 6. Per germline, CDR1 LGHDT and CDR2 YNNKEL (reference sequence). This CDR3 spans 16 amino acids. In DNA form, the CDR3 reads TGTGCCAGCAGCCGGACCGGGACAGTTAGCAATCAGCCCCAGCATTTT. It encodes CASSRTGTVSNQPQHF.